The T cell receptor beta chain under discussion was sequenced for a study of high-grade serous ovarian cancer treatment subgroups. Study information: Mean per sample: around 14,000 reads, about 7,000 unique TCR beta rearrangements.

The study's findings and limits: Tumors within one patient showed repertoire similarity of roughly 0.095 to 0.85. These tumor repertoires lack spatial information from bulk sequencing. The analyses considered CDR3 and ignored CDR1 and CDR2.

The assay was immunoSEQ multiplex PCR, and TCRdb's table has in-frame clones only and misses some. The repertoire has 35,000 to 45,000 clones, 79% of them found once; the top ten carry roughly 3%. The length of the CDR3 is 15 residues. The germline gives CDR1 MNHNY, CDR2 SVGAGI (reference sequence). Trimming removed 8 bases from V and 1 base from J, with 14 bases in between. A word on this clone: Its antigen remains unidentified.

Tumor samples were obtained before definitive surgery or chemotherapy. The chain has TRBV6-6 and TRBJ2-2; weak D call: TRBD2 (6 bases). The sample taken for sequencing was tumor tissue. This TCR came from a human donor with high-grade serous ovarian cancer. Written as DNA, the CDR3 is TGTGCCAGCGAGGCTAGCGACTTGAACACCGGGGAGCTGTTTTTT. Protein: CASEASDLNTGELFF.